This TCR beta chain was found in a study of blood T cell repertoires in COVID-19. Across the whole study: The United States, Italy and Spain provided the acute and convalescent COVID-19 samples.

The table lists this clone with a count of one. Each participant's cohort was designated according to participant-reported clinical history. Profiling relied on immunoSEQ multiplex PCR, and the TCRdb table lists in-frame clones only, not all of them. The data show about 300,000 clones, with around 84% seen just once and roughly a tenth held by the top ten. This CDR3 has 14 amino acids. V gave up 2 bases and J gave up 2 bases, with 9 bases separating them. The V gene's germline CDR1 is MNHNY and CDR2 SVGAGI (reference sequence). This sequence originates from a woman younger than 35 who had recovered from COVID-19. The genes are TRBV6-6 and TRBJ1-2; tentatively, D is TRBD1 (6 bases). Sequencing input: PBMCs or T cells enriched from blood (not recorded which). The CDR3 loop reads CASSYNGQNYGYTF. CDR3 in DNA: TGTGCCAGCAGTTACAACGGACAGAACTATGGCTACACCTTC.